This T cell receptor beta chain was sequenced in a study of blood T cell repertoires in COVID-19 (dated by TCRdb to the early 2020s). Regarding the research as a whole: The collaborator samples originated in the United States, Italy and Spain and spanned the acute and convalescent phases of COVID-19. The material from the prospective study consisted of cDNA or gDNA derived from T cells, B-cell-depleted T cells, or PBMCs. Subjects who had been exposed to COVID-19, were actively infected with it, or had recovered from it provided the deeply sampled blood TCRbeta repertoires that made up the dataset. A freely available public database, intended as a resource for researchers studying the immune response to SARS-CoV-2, is where the repertoires were released. Samples came from the ongoing ImmuneRACE study (first 160 participants) plus 1,254 subjects from 6 global collaborators. Sample metadata almost always included a de-identified subject ID, COVID-19 status, age in years and sex. Where available, HLA class I and class II types were obtained from metadata supplied by the sample provider rather than from assay-based typing.

Cut back by 0 bases and 3 bases, the V and J ends lie 11 bases apart. The CDR3 numbers 15 residues from cysteine through phenylalanine. Only the CDR3 portion is preserved as DNA: 45 bases, with reading frame beginning at the first base. CDR1 LGHNA and CDR2 YNFKEQ were looked up in the germline V gene. TCRbeta CDR3 regions were amplified from genomic DNA by means of the immunoSEQ Assay, a bias-controlled multiplex PCR. In the paper's pipeline: Within the assay, amplification of reference gene primers was used to estimate how many nucleated cells each sample contained. To quantify the absolute abundance of each unique TCRbeta CDR3 rearrangement, sequence reads were collapsed and filtered. Productive Simpson clonality was computed per sample as the square root of Simpson's diversity index over productive rearrangements. TCRdb took over this immuneACCESS table, retaining in-frame rearrangements with V and J assigned. Such tables are incomplete; in checked studies, under half of the missing clones stem from an unresolved V gene, and the remainder is unexplained. That table furnishes V, J and clone size, whereas the DNA furnished D and trimming. Across this sample there are roughly 280,000 clones, with around four fifths seen only once. Around 4.5% of the sample comes from the top ten.

Samples from volunteer blood donors who had recovered from COVID-19 were contributed by a second Seattle source. The collaborating institutions used their own protocols to collect whole blood in K2EDTA tubes. For TCRbeta analysis, collaborators shipped samples in one of three forms: frozen whole blood, isolated PBMCs, or DNA extracted from either of those sample types. Broad study findings and their caveats: The amount of clinical and demographic metadata varied by source and participant and was provided uncurated.

Remarks on this clone: Its cognate antigen has yet to be identified. The input lacks base qualities; no much larger clone sits a single base away.

The chain employs TRBV4-2 and TRBJ1-1; TRBD1 is a possible D gene, resting on 5 matching bases. This sequence was found in a man between 60 and 70 years old who had recovered from COVID-19. The sequencing input was peripheral blood. CDR3 reads: CASSQDPGRDTEAFF. The DNA sequence reads TGTGCCAGCAGCCAAGATCCAGGGAGGGACACTGAAGCTTTCTTT.